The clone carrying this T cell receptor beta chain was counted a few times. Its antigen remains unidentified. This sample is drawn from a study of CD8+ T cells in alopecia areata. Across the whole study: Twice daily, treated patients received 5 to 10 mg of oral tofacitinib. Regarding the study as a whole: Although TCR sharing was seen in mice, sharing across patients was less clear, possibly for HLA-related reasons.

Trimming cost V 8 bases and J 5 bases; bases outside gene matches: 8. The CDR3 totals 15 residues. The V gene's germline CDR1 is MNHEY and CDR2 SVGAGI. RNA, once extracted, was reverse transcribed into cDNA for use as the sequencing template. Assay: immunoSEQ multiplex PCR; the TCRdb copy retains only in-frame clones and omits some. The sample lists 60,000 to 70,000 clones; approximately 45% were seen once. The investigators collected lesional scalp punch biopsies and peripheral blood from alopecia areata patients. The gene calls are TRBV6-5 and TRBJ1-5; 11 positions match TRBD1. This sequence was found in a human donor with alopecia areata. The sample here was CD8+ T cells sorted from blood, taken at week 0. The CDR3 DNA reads TGTGCCAGCGCTACAGGACAGGGGGCTTATCAGCCCCAGCATTTT. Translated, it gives CASATGQGAYQPQHF.